The clone carrying this T cell receptor (beta chain) was seen at least ten times. This sample was taken from a study of blood T cells in healthy people across ages. Alongside a J-beta primer mix, a sample-barcoded 5' primer served in a second PCR lasting about 6 to 11 cycles. TCRdb fed the 5' RACE reads into MiXCR, producing one record per CDR3 protein. The sample includes 1.5 million to 2 million distinct CDR3 sequences, 28% of them seen just once. V lost 3 bases and J lost 5; bases outside the gene matches: 7. Germline-derived CDR1 and CDR2 are ENHRY and SYGVKD. The CDR3 contains 16 residues. The sample comprised blood. This clonotype was obtained from a woman under 40 in good health. This sequence joins TRBV10-3 and TRBJ2-5; 12 nucleotides agree with TRBD1. For the CDR3, the DNA is TGTGCCATCAGTGATGGGACAGGGGGCCATAGGGAGACCCAGTACTTC. Encoded protein: CAISDGTGGHRETQYF.